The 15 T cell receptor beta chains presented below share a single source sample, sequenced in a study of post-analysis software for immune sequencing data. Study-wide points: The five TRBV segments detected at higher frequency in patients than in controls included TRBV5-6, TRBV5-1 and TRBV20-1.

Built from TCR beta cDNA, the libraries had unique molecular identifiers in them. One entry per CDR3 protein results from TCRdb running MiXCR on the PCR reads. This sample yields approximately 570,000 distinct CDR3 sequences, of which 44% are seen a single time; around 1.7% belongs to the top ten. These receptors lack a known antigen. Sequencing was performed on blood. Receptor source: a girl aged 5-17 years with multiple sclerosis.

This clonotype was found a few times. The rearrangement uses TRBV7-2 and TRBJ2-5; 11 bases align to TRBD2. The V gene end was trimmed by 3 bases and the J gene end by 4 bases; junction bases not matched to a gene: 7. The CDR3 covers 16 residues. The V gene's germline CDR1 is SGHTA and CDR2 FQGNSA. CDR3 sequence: CASSFLTSGGGETQYF. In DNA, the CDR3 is TGTGCCAGCAGCTTCCTCACTAGCGGGGGTGGAGAGACCCAGTACTTC.

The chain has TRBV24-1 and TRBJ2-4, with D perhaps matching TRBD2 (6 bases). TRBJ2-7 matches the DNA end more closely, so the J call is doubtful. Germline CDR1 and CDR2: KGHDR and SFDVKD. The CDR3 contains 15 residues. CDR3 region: CATSDRNRRGYEQYF. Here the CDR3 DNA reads TGTGCCACCAGTGATCGAAACCGCCGGGGGTACGAGCAGTACTTC.

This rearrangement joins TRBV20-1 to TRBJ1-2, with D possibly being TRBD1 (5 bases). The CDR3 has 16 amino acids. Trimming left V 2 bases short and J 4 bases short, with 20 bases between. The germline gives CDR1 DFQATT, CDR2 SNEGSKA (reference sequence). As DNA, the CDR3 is TGCAGTGCTAGACGGGAGGGTCGAACAGGCTTCTATGGCTACACCTTC. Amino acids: CSARREGRTGFYGYTF.

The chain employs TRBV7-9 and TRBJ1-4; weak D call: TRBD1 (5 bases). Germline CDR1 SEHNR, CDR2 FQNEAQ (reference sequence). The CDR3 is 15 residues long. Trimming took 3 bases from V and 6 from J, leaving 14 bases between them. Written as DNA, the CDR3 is TGTGCCAGCAGCTTGGGGCAGACCCTACATGAAAAACTGTTTTTT. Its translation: CASSLGQTLHEKLFF.

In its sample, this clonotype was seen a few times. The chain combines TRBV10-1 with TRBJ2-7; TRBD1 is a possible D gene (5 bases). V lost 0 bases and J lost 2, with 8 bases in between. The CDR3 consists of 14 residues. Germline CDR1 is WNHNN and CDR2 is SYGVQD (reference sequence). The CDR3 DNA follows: TGCGCCAGCAGTGAGTCGTCAGGGACCTACGAGCAGTACTTC. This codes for CASSESSGTYEQYF.

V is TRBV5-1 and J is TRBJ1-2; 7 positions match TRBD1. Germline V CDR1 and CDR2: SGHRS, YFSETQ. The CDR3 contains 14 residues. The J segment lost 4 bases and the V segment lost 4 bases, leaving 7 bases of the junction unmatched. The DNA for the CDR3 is TGCGCCAGCAGCGGGGGGGACAGCCTCTATGGCTACACCTTC. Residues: CASSGGDSLYGYTF.

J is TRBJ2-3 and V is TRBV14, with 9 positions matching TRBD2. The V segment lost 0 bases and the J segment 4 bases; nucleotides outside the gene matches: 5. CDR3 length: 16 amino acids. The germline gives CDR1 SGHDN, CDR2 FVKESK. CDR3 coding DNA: TGTGCCAGCAGCCAAGATTTGGGACTAGCCTCAGATACGCAGTATTTT. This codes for CASSQDLGLASDTQYF. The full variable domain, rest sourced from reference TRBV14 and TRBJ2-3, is EAGVTQFPSHSVIEKGQTVTLRCDPISGHDNLYWYRRVMGKEIKFLLHFVKESKQDESGMPNNRFLAERTGGTYSTLKVQPAELEDSGVYFCASSQDLGLASDTQYFGPGTRLTVL.

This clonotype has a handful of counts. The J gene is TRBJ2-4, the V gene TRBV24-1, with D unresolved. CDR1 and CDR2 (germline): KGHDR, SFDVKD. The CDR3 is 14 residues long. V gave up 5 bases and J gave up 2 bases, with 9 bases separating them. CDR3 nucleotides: TGTGCCACCAGTGGGCGAGGCCCCAAAAACATTCAGTACTTC. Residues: CATSGRGPKNIQYF.

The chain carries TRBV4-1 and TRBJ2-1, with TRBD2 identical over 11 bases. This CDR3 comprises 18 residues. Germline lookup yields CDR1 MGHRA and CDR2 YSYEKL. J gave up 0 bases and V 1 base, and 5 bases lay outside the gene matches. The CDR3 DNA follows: TGCGCCAGCAGCCAAGCTAGCGGGAGGTTCAGCTCCTACAATGAGCAGTTCTTC. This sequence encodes CASSQASGRFSSYNEQFF.

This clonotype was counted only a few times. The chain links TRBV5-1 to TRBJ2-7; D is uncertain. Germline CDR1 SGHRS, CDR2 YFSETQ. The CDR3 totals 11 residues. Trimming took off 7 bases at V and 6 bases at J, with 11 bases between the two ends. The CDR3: CASSMEGEQYF. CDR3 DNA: TGCGCCAGCTCCATGGAAGGCGAGCAGTACTTC.

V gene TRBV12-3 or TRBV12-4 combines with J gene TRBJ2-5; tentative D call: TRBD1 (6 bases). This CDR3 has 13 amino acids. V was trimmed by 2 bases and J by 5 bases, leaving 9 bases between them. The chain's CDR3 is CASSLSGDETQYF. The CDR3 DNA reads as TGTGCCAGCAGTTTATCAGGGGACGAGACCCAGTACTTC.

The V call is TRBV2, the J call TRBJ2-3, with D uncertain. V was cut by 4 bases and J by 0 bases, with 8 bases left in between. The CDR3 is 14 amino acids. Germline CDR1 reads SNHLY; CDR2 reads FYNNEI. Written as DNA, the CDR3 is TGTGCCAGCAGTGTGTCCCACAGCACAGATACGCAGTATTTT. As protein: CASSVSHSTDTQYF.

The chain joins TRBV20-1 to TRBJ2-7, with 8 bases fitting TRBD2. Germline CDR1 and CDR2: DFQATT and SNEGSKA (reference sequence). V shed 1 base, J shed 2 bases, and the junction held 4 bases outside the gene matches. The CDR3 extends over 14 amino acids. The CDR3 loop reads CSARATSGTYEQYF. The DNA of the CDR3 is TGCAGTGCTAGAGCAACTAGCGGAACCTACGAGCAGTACTTC.

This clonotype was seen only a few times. The CDR3 DNA sequence: TGTGCCAGCACTACATGGGACAATGAGCAGTTCTTC. Its translation is CASTTWDNEQFF. This chain joins TRBV5-5 and TRBJ2-1; no clear D. The V end was cut by 6 bases, the J end by 5 bases, with 9 bases between. The germline gives CDR1 SGHKS, CDR2 YYEKEE (reference sequence). The length of the CDR3 is 12 residues.

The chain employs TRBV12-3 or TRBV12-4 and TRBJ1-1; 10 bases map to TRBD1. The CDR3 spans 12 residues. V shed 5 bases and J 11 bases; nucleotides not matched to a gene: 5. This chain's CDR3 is CASSGTGARAFF. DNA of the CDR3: TGTGCCAGCAGTGGGACAGGGGCAAGGGCTTTCTTT.